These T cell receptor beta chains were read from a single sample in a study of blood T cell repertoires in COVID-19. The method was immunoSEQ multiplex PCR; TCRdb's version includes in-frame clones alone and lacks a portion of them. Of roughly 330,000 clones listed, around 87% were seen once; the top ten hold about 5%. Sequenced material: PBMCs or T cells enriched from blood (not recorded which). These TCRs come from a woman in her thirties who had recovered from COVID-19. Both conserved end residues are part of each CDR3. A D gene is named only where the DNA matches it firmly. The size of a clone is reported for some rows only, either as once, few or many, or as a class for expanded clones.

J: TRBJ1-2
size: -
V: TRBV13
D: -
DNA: TGTGCCAGCAGCTTAGCGAGGACAGCCTATGGCTACACCTTC
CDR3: CASSLARTAYGYTF

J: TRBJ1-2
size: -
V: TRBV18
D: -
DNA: TGTGCCAGCTCACCACCGTTCCCCGAGGTCTATGGCTACACCTTC
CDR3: CASSPPFPEVYGYTF

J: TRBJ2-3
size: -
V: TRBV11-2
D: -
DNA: TGTGCCAGCAGCTTAGATTTTGACTACCGCACAGATACGCAGTATTTT
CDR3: CASSLDFDYRTDTQYF

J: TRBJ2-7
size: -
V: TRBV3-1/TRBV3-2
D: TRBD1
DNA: TGTGCCAGCAGCCAAGAAGCAGGGGGAATCGACGAGCAGTACTTC
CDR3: CASSQEAGGIDEQYF

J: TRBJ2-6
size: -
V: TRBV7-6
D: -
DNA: TGTGCCAGCAGCTTTCAGGGGCGTAGCTCTGGGGCCAACGTCCTGACTTTC
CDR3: CASSFQGRSSGANVLTF

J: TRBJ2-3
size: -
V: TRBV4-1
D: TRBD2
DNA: TGCGCCAGCAGCCAAGATCGGCTAGCGGGGGGTCCCACGAATTTT
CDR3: CASSQDRLAGGPTNF

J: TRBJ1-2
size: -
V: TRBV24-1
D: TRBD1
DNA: TGTGCCACCAGAGCAGGGGGACGGCGAGCTAACTATGGCTACACCTTC
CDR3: CATRAGGRRANYGYTF

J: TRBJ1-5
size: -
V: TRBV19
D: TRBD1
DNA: TGTGCCAGCCGGGACAGAGCAAATCAGCCCCAGCATTTT
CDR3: CASRDRANQPQHF

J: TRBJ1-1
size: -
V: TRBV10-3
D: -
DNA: TGTGCCATCAGTGGCACAGGGAACACTGAAGCTTTCTTT
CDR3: CAISGTGNTEAFF

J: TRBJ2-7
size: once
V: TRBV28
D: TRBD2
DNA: TGTGCCAGCAGCTTATGGCCCTCAACCGGTGCGGGGGTAAATTTGTACGAGCAGTACTTC
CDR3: CASSLWPSTGAGVNLYEQYF

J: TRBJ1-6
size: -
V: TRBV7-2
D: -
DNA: TGTGCCAGCAGCTTATCCCACAGCCATTATAATTCACCCCTCCACTTT
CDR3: CASSLSHSHYNSPLHF

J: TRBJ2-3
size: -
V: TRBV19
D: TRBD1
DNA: TGTGCCAGTAGTGAAGGGGGCGCGATAGATACGCAGTATTTT
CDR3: CASSEGGAIDTQYF

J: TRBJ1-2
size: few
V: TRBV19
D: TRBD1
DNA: TGTGCCAGTAATGACAGGGGGGCCTATGGCTACACCTTC
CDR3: CASNDRGAYGYTF

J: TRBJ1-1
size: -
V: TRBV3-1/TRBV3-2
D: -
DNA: TGTGCCAGCAGCCAAGCAGGGGCGGTCACTGAAGCTTTCTTT
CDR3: CASSQAGAVTEAFF

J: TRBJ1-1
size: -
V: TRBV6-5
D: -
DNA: TGTGCCAGCAGTTACGAGACAGGTGCGAACACTGAAGCTTTCTTT
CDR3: CASSYETGANTEAFF

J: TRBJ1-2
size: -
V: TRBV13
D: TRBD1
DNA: TGTGCCAGCAGAGCCAAGGGGGCCCCATCCTATGGCTACACCTTC
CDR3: CASRAKGAPSYGYTF

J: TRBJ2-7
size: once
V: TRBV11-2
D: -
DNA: TGTGCCAGCAGCTTAGGGGGACTCTCCTCCGAGCAGTACTTC
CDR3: CASSLGGLSSEQYF

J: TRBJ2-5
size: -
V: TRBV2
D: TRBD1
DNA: TGTGCCAGTGAGACAGGGTTTGTACAAGAGACCCAGTACTTC
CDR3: CASETGFVQETQYF

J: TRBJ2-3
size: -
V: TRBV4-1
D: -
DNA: TGCGCCAGCAGCCCCCTCCCTAGCACAGATACGCAGTATTTT
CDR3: CASSPLPSTDTQYF

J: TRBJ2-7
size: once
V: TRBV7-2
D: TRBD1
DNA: TGTGCCAGCAGCTTCGACAGGGGTTCCTACGAGCAGTACTTC
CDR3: CASSFDRGSYEQYF

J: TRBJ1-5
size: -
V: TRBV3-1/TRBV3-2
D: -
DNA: TGTGCCACCCAGGGCCCCCCCAGCAATCAGCCCCAGCATTTT
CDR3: CATQGPPSNQPQHF

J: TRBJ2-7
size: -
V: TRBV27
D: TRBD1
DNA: TGTGCCAGCAGTATCGGACAGGGGTTTCGCTACGAGCAGTACTTC
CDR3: CASSIGQGFRYEQYF

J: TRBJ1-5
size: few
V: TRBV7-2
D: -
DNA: TGTGCCAGCAGCGACCAAGAAGGGGTAGGGCAGCCCCAGCATTTT
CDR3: CASSDQEGVGQPQHF

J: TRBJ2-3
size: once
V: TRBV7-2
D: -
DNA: TGTGCCAGCAGCTTAAGTGGGGACTCAGCCACAGATACGCAGTATTTT
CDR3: CASSLSGDSATDTQYF

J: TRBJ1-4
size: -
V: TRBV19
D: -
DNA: TGTGCCAGTAGTATAGATTTTAGGGGAGAAAAACTGTTTTTT
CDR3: CASSIDFRGEKLFF

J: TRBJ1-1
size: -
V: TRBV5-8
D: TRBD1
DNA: TGTGCCAGCAGCTTGGGATCAGACAGGGGCACTGAAGCTTTCTTT
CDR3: CASSLGSDRGTEAFF

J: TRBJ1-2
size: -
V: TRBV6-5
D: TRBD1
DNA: TGTGCCAGCAGTCGGGGACAGGGGACCGCCGGCTACACCTTC
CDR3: CASSRGQGTAGYTF

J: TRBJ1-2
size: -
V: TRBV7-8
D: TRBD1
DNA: TGTGCCAGCAGCTTAGAGGCAGGGGGAAACCTATTAGAGTATGGCTACACCTTC
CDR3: CASSLEAGGNLLEYGYTF

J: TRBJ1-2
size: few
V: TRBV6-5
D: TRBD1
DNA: TGTGCCAGCAGTTACCGGGGACAGAACTATGGCTACACCTTC
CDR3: CASSYRGQNYGYTF

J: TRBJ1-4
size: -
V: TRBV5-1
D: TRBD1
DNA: TGCGCCAGCAGCTTGGGGGACAGGGATAATGAAAAACTGTTTTTT
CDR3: CASSLGDRDNEKLFF

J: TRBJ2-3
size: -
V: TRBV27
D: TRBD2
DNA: TGTGCCAGCAGCCTATACGGGGGGACAGATACGCAGTATTTT
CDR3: CASSLYGGTDTQYF

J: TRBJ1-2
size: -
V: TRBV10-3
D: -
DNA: TGTGCCATCAGTGAGTCTAGAGACTATGGCTACACCTTC
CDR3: CAISESRDYGYTF

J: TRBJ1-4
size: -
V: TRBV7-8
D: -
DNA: TGTGCCAGCAGCTGGGCTTTGGGAGAAGGAGAAAAACTGTTTTTT
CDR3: CASSWALGEGEKLFF

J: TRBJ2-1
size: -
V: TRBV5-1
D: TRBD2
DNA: TGCGCCAGCAGCCCTAGCGGGGGGGCTATCTACAATGAGCAGTTCTTC
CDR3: CASSPSGGAIYNEQFF

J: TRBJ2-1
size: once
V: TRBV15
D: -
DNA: TGTGCCACCAGCAGAGACCCTGTTAGCTCCTACAATGAGCAGTTCTTC
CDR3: CATSRDPVSSYNEQFF

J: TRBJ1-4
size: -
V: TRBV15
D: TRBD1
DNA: TGTGCCACCAGCAGATCTCGGACAGGGGAGAAGGCTAATGAAAAACTGTTTTTT
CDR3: CATSRSRTGEKANEKLFF

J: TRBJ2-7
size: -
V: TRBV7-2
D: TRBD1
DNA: TGTGCCAGCAACCCTCCCAGGACAGGGGGATTGGTGGAGCAGTACTTC
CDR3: CASNPPRTGGLVEQYF

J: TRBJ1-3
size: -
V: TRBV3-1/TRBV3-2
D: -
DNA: TGTGCCAGCAGCCGTCGGATCGGGCAGGGCAGAAACACCATATATTTT
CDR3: CASSRRIGQGRNTIYF

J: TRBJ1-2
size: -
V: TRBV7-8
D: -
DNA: TGTGCCAGCAGCCCCTTTCAAATAAGAGACATCGGAGGCTACACCTTC
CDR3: CASSPFQIRDIGGYTF

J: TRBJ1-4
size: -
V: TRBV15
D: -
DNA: TGTGCCACCAGCAGAGATAAAGGAGGCGTAACTAATGAAAAACTGTTTTTT
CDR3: CATSRDKGGVTNEKLFF

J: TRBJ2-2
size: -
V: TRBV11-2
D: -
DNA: TGTGCCAGCAGCCCCCTCAGGAACACCGGGGAGCTGTTTTTT
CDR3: CASSPLRNTGELFF